This TCR beta chain was profiled in a study of response to subunit inactivated influenza vaccine. Findings and caveats of the study: It was suggested by the authors that few new T cells are recruited by each seasonal influenza vaccination.

In germline, CDR1 is MNHNS, CDR2 SASEGT. V dropped 5 bases and J dropped 9; count of bases not matched to a gene: 7. The CDR3 loop spans 14 amino acids. Comments on this clonotype: Its matching antigen is unknown.

TCRdb used MiXCR to reprocess the RT-PCR reads, holding one entry per CDR3 protein. This table has 500,000 or so distinct CDR3 sequences, approximately 11% appearing once. The chain joins TRBV6-1 to TRBJ2-3; 11 bases are a match to TRBD1. This specimen consisted of PBMCs from blood, obtained roughly 48 days after vaccination. This TCR was recovered from a middle-aged man who received an inactivated influenza vaccine. DNA of the CDR3: TGTGCCAGCAGTACCGGGACAGGGGGTATCACGCAGTATTTT. It yields the protein CASSTGTGGITQYF.